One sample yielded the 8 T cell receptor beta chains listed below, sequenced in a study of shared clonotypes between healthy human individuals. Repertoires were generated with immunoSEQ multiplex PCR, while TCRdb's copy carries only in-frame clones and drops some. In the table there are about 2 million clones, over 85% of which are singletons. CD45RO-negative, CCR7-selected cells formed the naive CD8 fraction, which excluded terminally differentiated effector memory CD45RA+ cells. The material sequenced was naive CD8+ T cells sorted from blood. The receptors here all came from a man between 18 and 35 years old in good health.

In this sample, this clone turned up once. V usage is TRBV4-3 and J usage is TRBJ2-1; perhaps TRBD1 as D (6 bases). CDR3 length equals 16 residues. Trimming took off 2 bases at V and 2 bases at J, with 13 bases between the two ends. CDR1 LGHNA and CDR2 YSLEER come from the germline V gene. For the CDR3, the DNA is TGCGCCAGCAGCCAACTTACAGGGATCCCCTACAATGAGCAGTTCTTC. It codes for CASSQLTGIPYNEQFF.

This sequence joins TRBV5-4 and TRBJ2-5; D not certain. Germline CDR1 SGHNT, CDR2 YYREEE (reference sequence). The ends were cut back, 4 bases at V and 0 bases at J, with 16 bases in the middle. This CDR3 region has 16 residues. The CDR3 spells CASSPEVTPYQETQYF. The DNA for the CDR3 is TGTGCCAGCAGCCCGGAAGTAACTCCTTACCAAGAGACCCAGTACTTC.

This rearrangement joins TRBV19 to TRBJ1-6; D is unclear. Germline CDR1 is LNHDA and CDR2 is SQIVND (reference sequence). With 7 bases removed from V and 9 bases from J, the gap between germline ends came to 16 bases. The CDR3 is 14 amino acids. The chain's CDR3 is CASMRISAGSPLHF. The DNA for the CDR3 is TGTGCCAGTATGAGGATATCAGCCGGTTCACCCCTCCACTTT.

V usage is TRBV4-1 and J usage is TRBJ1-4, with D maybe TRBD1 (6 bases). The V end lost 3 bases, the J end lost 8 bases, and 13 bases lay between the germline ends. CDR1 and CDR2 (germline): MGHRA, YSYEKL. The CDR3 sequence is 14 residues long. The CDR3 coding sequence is TGCGCCAGCAGCCACGGACAGTCGGTGGAAAAACTGTTTTTT. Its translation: CASSHGQSVEKLFF.

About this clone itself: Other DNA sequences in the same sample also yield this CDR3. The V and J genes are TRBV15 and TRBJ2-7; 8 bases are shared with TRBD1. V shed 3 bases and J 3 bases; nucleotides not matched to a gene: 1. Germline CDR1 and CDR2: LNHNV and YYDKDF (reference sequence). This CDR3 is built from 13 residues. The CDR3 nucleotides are TGTGCCACCAGCAGCGGACAGGGCTACGAGCAGTACTTC. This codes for CATSSGQGYEQYF. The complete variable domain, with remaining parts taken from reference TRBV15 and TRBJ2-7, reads DAMVIQNPRYQVTQFGKPVTLSCSQTLNHNVMYWYQQKSSQAPKLLFHYYDKDFNNEADTPDNFQSRRPNTSFCFLDIRSPGLGDTAMYLCATSSGQGYEQYFGPGTRLTVT.

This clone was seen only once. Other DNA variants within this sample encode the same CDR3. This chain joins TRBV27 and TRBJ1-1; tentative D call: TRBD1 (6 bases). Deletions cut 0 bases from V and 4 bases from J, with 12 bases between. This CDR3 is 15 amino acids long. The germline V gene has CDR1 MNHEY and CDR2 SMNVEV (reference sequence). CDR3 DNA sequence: TGTGCCAGCAGTTTATCAATGGGGGCCGGCACTGAAGCTTTCTTT. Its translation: CASSLSMGAGTEAFF.

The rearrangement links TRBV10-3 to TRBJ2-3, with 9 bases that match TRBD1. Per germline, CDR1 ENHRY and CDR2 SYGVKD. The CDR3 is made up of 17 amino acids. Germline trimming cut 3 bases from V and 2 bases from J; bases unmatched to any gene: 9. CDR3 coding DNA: TGTGCCATCAGTGATTACCGACAGGGGGATTTCACAGATACGCAGTATTTT. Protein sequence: CAISDYRQGDFTDTQYF.

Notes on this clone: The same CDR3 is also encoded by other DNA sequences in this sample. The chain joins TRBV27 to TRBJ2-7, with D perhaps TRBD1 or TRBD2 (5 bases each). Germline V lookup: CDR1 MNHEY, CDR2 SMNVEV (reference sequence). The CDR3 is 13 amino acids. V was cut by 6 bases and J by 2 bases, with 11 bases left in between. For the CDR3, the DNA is TGTGCCAGCAGCCTGGGGGTAACCTACGAGCAGTACTTC. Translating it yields CASSLGVTYEQYF.